This T cell receptor (beta chain) stems from a study of blood T cell repertoires in COVID-19. Study background: COVID-19 samples from acute and convalescent phases originated in the United States, Italy and Spain. In each case, the material was cDNA or gDNA derived from T cells, B-cell-depleted T cells, or PBMCs.

Some clones are missing from TCRdb's copy, which holds only in-frame ones; the method was immunoSEQ multiplex PCR. The sample holds fewer than 700,000 clones, roughly nine tenths seen once. V was shortened by 4 bases and J by 4 bases, with 11 bases between the two germline ends. Germline values: CDR1 SGHAT, CDR2 FQNNGV. The CDR3 contains 13 residues. Patients at the Seattle site were enrolled during active infection and followed longitudinally. The clonotype comes from a woman between 45 and 65 years old with COVID-19, enrolled during active disease. The sample was peripheral blood. The chain employs TRBV11-2 and TRBJ2-7; D call uncertain. The CDR3 here is CASSYGVAYEQYF. In DNA form, the CDR3 reads TGTGCCAGCAGCTACGGTGTAGCTTACGAGCAGTACTTC.